This TCR beta chain emerged from a study of beta chain features in type 1 diabetes. Regarding the study as a whole: Insertions at VDJ junctions were less frequent in type 1 diabetes patients. These patients also deleted more nucleotides at the same junctions.

V dropped 5 bases and J dropped 8 bases, with 15 bases sitting between them. Looked up from germline, CDR1 is SGHTA and CDR2 is FQGNSA. The CDR3 runs to 13 residues. As concerns this clone: What it binds is not known.

By way of CD45RO/CCR7/CD25/CD127/CD95/CD27, the CD4+ regulatory, stem cell-like memory, central memory and naive cells were sorted. Every isolated RNA sample was fully reverse transcribed, so sequencing captured expressed TCRB transcripts. There were around 3.5 million reads on average in the naive, central memory and regulatory T cell samples. The protocol was immunoSEQ multiplex PCR, while the TCRdb copy is restricted to in-frame clones and leaves out a portion. The sample shows under 800,000 clones, 15% to 19% of them seen only once. Input material: naive CD4+ T cells from blood. The TCR originated in a man aged 18 to 29 in good health. This chain joins TRBV7-2 and TRBJ1-2, with D possibly being TRBD1 (5 bases). CDR3 amino acids: CASSPGGSMGYTF. DNA for the CDR3: TGTGCCAGCAGCCCCGGGGGGTCTATGGGCTACACCTTC.